Below, 5 T cell receptor beta chains from the same sample are listed, as sequenced in a study of chemoradiotherapy in HPV16-positive cancers. The method was immunoSEQ multiplex PCR; TCRdb's version includes in-frame clones alone and lacks a portion of them. The top ten clones hold over 10% of a sample with some 610 clones, around three quarters of them seen once. The sample in question was tumor tissue, obtained from a patient who underwent chemoradiotherapy. Receptors were obtained from a human donor with HPV-associated anogenital cancer.

The chain links TRBV6-1 to TRBJ1-5; D ambiguous. Trimming removed 3 bases at V and 0 bases at J, with 9 bases between. The germline CDR1 and CDR2 sequences are MNHNS and SASEGT. This CDR3 spans 15 amino acids. This CDR3 is CASSDGLYSNQPQHF. Here the CDR3 DNA reads TGTGCCAGCAGTGACGGGCTTTATAGCAATCAGCCCCAGCATTTT.

The table lists this clone with a few counts. This sequence joins TRBV5-1 and TRBJ2-1, with 14 bases lining up with TRBD2. This CDR3 is 16 amino acids long. Germline CDR1 and CDR2: SGHRS and YFSETQ. V lost 4 bases and J lost 4; bases outside the gene matches: 4. CDR3 sequence: CASSPGTSGSYNEQFF. The CDR3 DNA is TGCGCCAGCAGCCCCGGGACTAGCGGGAGTTACAATGAGCAGTTCTTC.

A few counts support this clone. This chain joins TRBV2 and TRBJ1-4; D perhaps matches TRBD1 (5 bases). With 6 bases removed from V and 8 bases from J, the gap between germline ends came to 7 bases. The V gene's germline CDR1 is SNHLY and CDR2 FYNNEI. The CDR3 contains 11 residues. The CDR3 bases are TGTGCCAGCAGCTACAGGGAAAAACTGTTTTTT. Protein product: CASSYREKLFF.

The rearrangement joins TRBV6-1 to TRBJ1-1, with D unresolved. Trimming stripped 2 bases from V and 4 bases from J, with 11 bases between. Germline loops: CDR1 MNHNS, CDR2 SASEGT. The CDR3 contains 14 residues. CDR3 region: CASSEQLRGTEAFF. DNA of the CDR3: TGTGCCAGCAGTGAACAACTAAGAGGCACTGAAGCTTTCTTT.

V gene TRBV30 combines with J gene TRBJ1-4; 11 positions match TRBD1. This CDR3 spans 18 amino acids. Germline values: CDR1 GTSNPN, CDR2 SVGIG (reference sequence). After removal of 5 bases from V and 1 base from J, the junction contained 12 bases not matched to a gene. DNA of the CDR3: TGTGCCTGGGGCCCGAGGACAGGGGGCGATAAAACTAATGAAAAACTGTTTTTT. It encodes CAWGPRTGGDKTNEKLFF. The full variable domain, its missing parts supplied by reference TRBV30 and TRBJ1-4, is SQTIHQWPATLVQPVGSPLSLECTVEGTSNPNLYWYRQAAGRGLQLLFYSVGIGQISSEVPQNLSASRPQDRQFILSSKKLLLSDSGFYLCAWGPRTGGDKTNEKLFFGSGTQLSVL.